This T cell receptor (beta chain) was documented in a study of T cell repertoires in cytomegalovirus infection. About the research overall: CMV infection and matching HLA type were both indicated by public TCR beta signatures.

MiXCR, applied by TCRdb to the reads, yields one record per CDR3 protein. In the table there are more than 650,000 distinct CDR3 sequences, approximately 34% of which are singletons. The CDR3 has 13 amino acids. In germline, CDR1 is WSHSY, CDR2 SAAADI. Between the trimmed V and J ends, which lost 7 bases and 3 bases, there was a span of 10 bases. The TCR sequence derives from a human donor in good health (CMV status not recorded). Some clones in this sample may be carry-over from other donors' samples. The J gene is TRBJ2-1, the V gene TRBV10-2; D may match TRBD1 or TRBD2 (5 bases each). Sequencing was done on a sample of PBMCs. CDR3 sequence (DNA): TGCGCCAGCACCCGGGACGGCTACAATGAGCAGTTCTTC. Translating gives CASTRDGYNEQFF.